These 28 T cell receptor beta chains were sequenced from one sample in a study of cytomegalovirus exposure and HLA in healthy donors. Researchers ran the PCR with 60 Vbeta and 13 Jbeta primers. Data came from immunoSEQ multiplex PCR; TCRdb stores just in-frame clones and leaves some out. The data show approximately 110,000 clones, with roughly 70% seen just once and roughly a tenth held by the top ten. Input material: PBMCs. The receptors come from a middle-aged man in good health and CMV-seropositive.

The CDR3 nucleotides are TGTGCCAGTAGTATGCCCGTGGTAACGGGAAGCAGCTCTGGGGCCAACGTCCTGACTTTC. It codes for CASSMPVVTGSSSGANVLTF. The chain has TRBV19 and TRBJ2-6; possibly TRBD2 for D (5 bases). This CDR3 has 20 amino acids. Deletions cut 3 bases from V and 0 bases from J, with 21 bases between. Germline CDR1 is LNHDA and CDR2 is SQIVND (reference sequence).

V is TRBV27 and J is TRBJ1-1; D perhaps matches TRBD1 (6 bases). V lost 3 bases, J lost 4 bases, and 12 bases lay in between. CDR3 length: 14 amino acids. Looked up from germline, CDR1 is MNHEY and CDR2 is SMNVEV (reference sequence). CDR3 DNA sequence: TGTGCCAGCAGTTTCTTGGGGGCCGGCACTGAAGCTTTCTTT. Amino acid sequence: CASSFLGAGTEAFF.

As DNA, the CDR3 is TGCAGCGCTCATTCCGGAGTTAACTATGGCTACACCTTC. This gives the protein CSAHSGVNYGYTF. The V and J genes are TRBV29-1 and TRBJ1-2; D uncertain. Trimming took off 7 bases at V and 1 base at J, with 13 bases between the two ends. Germline loops: CDR1 SQVTM, CDR2 ANQGSEA. The CDR3 runs to 13 residues.

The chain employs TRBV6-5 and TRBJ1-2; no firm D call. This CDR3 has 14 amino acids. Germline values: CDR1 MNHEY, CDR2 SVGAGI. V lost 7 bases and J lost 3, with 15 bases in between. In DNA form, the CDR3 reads TGTGCCAGCACAGGCCTTTCCCAGGACTATGGCTACACCTTC. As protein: CASTGLSQDYGYTF.

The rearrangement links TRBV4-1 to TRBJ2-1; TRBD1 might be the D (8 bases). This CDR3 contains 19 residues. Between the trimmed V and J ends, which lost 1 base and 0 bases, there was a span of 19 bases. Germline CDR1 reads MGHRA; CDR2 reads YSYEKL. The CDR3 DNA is TGCGCCAGCAGCCAAGGAGGGACAGGCCCTAGCGGCTCCTACAATGAGCAGTTCTTC. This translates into CASSQGGTGPSGSYNEQFF.

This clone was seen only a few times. For the CDR3, the DNA is TGTGCCAGCATCCACGGGACAGGGCCTATGAACACTGAAGCTTTCTTT. Translating gives CASIHGTGPMNTEAFF. The chain is built from TRBV5-6 and TRBJ1-1; 9 bases agree with TRBD1. J gave up 0 bases and V 6 bases, and 9 bases lay outside the gene matches. This CDR3 region has 16 residues. Germline V gene sequence: CDR1 SGHDT, CDR2 YYEEEE.

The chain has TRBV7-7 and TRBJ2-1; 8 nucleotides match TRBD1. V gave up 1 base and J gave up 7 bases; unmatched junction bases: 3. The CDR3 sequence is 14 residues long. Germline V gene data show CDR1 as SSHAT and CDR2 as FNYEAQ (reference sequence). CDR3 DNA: TGTGCCAGCAGCTTAGGACAGGGGACGAATGAGCAGTTCTTC. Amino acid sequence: CASSLGQGTNEQFF.

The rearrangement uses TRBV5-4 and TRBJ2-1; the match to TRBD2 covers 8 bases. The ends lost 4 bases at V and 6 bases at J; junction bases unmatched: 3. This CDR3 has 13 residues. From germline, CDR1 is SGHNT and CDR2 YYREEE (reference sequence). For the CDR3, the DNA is TGTGCCAGCAGCCCGGGGGGGTCCAATGAGCAGTTCTTC. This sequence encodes CASSPGGSNEQFF. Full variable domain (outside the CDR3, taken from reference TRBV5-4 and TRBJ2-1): ETGVTQSPTHLIKTRGQQVTLRCSSQSGHNTVSWYQQALGQGPQFIFQYYREEENGRGNFPPRFSGLQFPNYSSELNVNALELDDSALYLCASSPGGSNEQFFGPGTRLTVL.

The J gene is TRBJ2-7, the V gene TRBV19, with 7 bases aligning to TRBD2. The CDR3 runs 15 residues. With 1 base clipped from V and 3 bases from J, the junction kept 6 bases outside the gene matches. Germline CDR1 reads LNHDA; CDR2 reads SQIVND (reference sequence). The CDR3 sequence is CASSIGLTSYYEQYF. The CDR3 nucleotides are TGTGCCAGTAGTATAGGCTTGACTAGCTACTACGAGCAGTACTTC.

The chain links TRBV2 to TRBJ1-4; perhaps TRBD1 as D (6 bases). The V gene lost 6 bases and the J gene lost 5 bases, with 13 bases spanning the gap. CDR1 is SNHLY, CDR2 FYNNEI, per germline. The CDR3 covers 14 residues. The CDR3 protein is CASRLGQINEKLFF. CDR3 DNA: TGTGCCAGCAGGTTAGGACAGATAAATGAAAAACTGTTTTTT.

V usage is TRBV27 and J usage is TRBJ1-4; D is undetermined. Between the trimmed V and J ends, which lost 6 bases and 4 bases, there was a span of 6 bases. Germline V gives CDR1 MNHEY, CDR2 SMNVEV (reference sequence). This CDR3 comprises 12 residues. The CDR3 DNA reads TGTGCCAGCAGCAGGTATAATGAAAAACTGTTTTTT. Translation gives CASSRYNEKLFF.

CDR3 sequence reads: CIPRPAGGPGEQFF. In DNA form, the CDR3 reads TGCATCCCCCGTCCAGCGGGAGGACCGGGGGAGCAGTTCTTC. The chain couples TRBV29-1 to TRBJ2-1, with TRBD2 identical over 9 bases. This CDR3 comprises 14 residues. Germline V lookup: CDR1 SQVTM, CDR2 ANQGSEA.

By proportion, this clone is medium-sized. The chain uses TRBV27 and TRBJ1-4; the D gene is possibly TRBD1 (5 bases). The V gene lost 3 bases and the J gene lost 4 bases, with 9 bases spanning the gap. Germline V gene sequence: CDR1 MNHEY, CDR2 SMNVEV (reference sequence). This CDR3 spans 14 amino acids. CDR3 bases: TGTGCCAGCAGTTTGGCGCAGGGTAATGAAAAACTGTTTTTT. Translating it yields CASSLAQGNEKLFF.

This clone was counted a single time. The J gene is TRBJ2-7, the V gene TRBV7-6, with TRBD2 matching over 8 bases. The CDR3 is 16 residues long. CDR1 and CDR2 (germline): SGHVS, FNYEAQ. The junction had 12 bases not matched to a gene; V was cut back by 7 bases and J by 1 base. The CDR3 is CASILTGRAGSYEQYV. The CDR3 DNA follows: TGTGCCAGCATCCTAACCGGGAGGGCCGGGTCCTACGAGCAGTACGTC.

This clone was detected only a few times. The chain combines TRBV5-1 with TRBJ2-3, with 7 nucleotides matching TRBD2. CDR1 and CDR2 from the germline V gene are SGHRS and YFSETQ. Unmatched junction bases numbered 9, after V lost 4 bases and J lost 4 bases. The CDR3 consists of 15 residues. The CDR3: CASSPLAVPPDTQYF. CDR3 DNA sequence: TGCGCCAGCAGCCCCCTAGCGGTGCCACCAGATACGCAGTATTTT. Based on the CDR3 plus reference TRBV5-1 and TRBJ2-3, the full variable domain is KAGVTQTPRYLIKTRGQQVTLSCSPISGHRSVSWYQQTPGQGLQFLFEYFSETQRNKGNFPGRFSGRQFSNSRSEMNVSTLELGDSALYLCASSPLAVPPDTQYFGPGTRLTVL.

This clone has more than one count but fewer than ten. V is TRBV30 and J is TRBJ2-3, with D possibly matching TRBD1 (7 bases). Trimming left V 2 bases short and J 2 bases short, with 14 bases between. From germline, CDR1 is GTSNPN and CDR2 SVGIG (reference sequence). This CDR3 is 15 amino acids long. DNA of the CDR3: TGTGCCTGGAGTACCCGCAGGGGGGACACAGATACGCAGTATTTT. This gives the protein CAWSTRRGDTDTQYF.

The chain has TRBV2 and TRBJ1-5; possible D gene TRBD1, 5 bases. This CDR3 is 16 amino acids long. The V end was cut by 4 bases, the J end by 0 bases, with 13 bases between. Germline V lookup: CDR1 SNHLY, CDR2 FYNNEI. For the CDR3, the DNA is TGTGCCAGCAGTGGGAGCAGGGCCTATAGCAATCAGCCCCAGCATTTT. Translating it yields CASSGSRAYSNQPQHF.

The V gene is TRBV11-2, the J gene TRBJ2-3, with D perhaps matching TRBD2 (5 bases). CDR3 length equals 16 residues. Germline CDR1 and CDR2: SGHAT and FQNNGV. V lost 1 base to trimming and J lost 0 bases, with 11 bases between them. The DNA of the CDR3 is TGTGCCAGCAGCTTAGCACAAACGGGGAGCACAGATACGCAGTATTTT. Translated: CASSLAQTGSTDTQYF.

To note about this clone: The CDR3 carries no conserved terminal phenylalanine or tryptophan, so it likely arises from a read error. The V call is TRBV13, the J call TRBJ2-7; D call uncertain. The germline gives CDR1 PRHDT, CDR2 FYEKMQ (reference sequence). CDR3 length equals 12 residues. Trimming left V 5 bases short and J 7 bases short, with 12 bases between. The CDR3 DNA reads TGTGCCAGCAGCGGACCTAGAAGGGAGCAGTACCTC. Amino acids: CASSGPRREQYL.

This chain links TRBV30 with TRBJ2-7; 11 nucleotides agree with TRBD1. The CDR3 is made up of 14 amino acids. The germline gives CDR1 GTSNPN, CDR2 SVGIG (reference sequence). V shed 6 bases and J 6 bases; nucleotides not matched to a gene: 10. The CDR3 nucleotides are TGTGCCTGTACGCCGGGACAGGGGGTCCCCGAGCAGTACGTC. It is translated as CACTPGQGVPEQYV.

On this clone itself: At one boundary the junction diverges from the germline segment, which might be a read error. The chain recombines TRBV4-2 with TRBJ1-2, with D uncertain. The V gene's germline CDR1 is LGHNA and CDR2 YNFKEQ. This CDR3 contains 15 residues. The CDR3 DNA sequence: TGTGCCAGCAGCCAAGATCGCGGCCTTAACCATGGCTACACCTTC. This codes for CASSQDRGLNHGYTF.

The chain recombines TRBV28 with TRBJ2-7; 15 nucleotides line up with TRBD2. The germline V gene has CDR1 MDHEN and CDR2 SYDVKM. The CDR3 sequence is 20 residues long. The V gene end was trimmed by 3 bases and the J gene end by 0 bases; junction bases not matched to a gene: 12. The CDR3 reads CASSFEFLGLAGGSSYEQYF. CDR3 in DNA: TGTGCCAGCAGTTTTGAGTTTTTGGGACTAGCGGGAGGAAGCTCCTACGAGCAGTACTTC. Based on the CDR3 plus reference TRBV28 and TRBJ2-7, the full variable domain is DVKVTQSSRYLVKRTGEKVFLECVQDMDHENMFWYRQDPGLGLRLIYFSYDVKMKEKGDIPEGYSVSREKKERFSLILESASTNQTSMYLCASSFEFLGLAGGSSYEQYFGPGTRLTVT.

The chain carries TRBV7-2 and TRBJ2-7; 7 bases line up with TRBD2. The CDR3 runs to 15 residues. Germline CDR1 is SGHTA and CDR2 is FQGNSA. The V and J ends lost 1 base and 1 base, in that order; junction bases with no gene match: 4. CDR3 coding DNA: TGTGCCAGCAGCTTAGTGGCGGGAGAGTCCTACGAGCAGTACTTC. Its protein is CASSLVAGESYEQYF.

CDR3 protein: CASSLGGGSSYNEQFF. CDR3 coding DNA: TGTGCCAGCAGCTTGGGTGGGGGGAGCTCCTACAATGAGCAGTTCTTC. This chain joins TRBV5-4 and TRBJ2-1; TRBD2 might be the D (6 bases). From germline, CDR1 is SGHNT and CDR2 YYREEE (reference sequence). Trimming cost V 0 bases and J 0 bases, with 10 bases left between them. The CDR3 spans 16 residues.

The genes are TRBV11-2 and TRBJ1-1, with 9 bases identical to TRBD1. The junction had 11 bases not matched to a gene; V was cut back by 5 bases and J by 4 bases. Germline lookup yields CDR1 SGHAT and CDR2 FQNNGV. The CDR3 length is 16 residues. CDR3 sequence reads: CASSHPGQGEGTEAFF. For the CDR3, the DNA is TGTGCCAGCAGCCATCCGGGACAGGGAGAAGGCACTGAAGCTTTCTTT.

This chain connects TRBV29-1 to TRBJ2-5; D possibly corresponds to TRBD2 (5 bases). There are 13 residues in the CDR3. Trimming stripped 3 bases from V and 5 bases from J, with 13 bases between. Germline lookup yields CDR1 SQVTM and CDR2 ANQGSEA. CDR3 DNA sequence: TGCAGCGTTGATGGGCAGCGGCGGGAGACCCAGTACTTC. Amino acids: CSVDGQRRETQYF.

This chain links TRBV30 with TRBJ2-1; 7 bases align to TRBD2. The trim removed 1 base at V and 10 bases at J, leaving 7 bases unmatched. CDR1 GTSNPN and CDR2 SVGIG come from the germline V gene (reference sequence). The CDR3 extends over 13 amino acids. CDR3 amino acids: CAWSGNSGQEQFF. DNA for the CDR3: TGTGCCTGGAGTGGTAATAGCGGGCAGGAGCAGTTCTTC.

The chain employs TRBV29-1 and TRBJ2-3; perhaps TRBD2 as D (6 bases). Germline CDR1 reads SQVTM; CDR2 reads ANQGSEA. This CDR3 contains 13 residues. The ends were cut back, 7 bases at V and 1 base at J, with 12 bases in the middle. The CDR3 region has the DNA TGCAGCGGTCTAGCGACCGGCACAGATACGCAGTATTTT. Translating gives CSGLATGTDTQYF.